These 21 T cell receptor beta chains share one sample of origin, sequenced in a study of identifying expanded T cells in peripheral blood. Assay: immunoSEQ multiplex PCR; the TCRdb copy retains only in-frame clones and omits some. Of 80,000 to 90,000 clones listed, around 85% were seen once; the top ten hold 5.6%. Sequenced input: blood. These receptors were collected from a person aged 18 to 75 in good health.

The chain's CDR3 is CASRPRSTGELFF. CDR3 DNA: TGTGCCAGTAGACCCCGATCCACCGGGGAGCTGTTTTTT. V is TRBV19 and J is TRBJ2-2; D unresolved. The CDR3 loop spans 13 amino acids. Trimming took off 6 bases at V and 4 bases at J, with 9 bases between the two ends. Germline V gene sequence: CDR1 LNHDA, CDR2 SQIVND (reference sequence).

The CDR3 region is CASVGLGSGELFF. CDR3 DNA sequence: TGTGCCAGCGTTGGACTGGGGAGTGGGGAGCTGTTTTTT. The V and J genes are TRBV2 and TRBJ2-2; D is perhaps TRBD2 (5 bases). The ends were cut back, 8 bases at V and 8 bases at J, with 15 bases in the middle. The length of the CDR3 is 13 residues. The germline gives CDR1 SNHLY, CDR2 FYNNEI.

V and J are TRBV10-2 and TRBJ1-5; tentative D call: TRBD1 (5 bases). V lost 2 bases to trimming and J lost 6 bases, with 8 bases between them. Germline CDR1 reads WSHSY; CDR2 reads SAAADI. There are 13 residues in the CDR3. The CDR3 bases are TGCGCCAGCAGTGAGCTGGGGACTCAGCCCCAGCATTTT. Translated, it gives CASSELGTQPQHF.

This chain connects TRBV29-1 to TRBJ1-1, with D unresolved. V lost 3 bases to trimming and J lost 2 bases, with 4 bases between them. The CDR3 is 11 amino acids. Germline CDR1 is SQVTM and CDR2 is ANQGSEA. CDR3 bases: TGCAGCGTTGACGAAAACACTGAAGCTTTCTTT. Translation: CSVDENTEAFF.

The CDR3: CARGPYTGELFF. DNA for the CDR3: TGTGCCAGGGGCCCTTACACCGGGGAGCTGTTTTTT. The rearrangement uses TRBV2 and TRBJ2-2; D uncertain. The V and J ends lost 9 bases and 3 bases respectively, with 8 bases between them. The germline CDR1 and CDR2 sequences are SNHLY and FYNNEI. The CDR3 runs to 12 residues.

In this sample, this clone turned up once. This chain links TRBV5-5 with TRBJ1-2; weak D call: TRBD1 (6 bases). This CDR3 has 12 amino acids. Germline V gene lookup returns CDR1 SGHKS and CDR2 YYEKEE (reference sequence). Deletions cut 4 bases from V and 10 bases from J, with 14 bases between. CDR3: CASSLSDRNYTF. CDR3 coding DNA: TGTGCCAGCAGCCTGAGTGACAGGAACTACACCTTC.

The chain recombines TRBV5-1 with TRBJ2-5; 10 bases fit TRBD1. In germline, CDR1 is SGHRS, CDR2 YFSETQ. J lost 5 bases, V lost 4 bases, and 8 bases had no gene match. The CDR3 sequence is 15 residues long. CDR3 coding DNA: TGCGCCAGCAGCGCCCTCGGGACAGGGGACGAGACCCAGTACTTC. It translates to CASSALGTGDETQYF.

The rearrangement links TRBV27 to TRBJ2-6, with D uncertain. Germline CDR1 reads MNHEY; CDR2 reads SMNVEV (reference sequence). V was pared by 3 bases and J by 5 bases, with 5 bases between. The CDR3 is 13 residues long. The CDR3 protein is CASSFGWANVLTF. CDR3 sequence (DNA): TGTGCCAGCAGTTTTGGCTGGGCCAACGTCCTGACTTTC.

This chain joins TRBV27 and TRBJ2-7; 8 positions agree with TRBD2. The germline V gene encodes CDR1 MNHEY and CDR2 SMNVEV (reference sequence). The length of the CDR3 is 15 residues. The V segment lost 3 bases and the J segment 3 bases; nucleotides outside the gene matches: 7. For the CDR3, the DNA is TGTGCCAGCAGTTTGAGCGGGGGCCGGCACTACGAGCAGTACTTC. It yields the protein CASSLSGGRHYEQYF.

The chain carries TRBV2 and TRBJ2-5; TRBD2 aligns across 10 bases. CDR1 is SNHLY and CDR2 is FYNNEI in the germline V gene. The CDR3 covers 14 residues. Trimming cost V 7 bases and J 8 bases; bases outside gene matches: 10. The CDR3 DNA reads TGTGCCAGCACCCGGAGCGGGGGGGCTCAAACCCAGTACTTC. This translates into CASTRSGGAQTQYF.

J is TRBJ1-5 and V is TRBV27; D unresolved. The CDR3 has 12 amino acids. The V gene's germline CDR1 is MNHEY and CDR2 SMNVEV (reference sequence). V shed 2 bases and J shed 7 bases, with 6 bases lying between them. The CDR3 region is CASSLIGQPQHF. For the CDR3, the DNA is TGTGCCAGCAGTTTAATCGGCCAGCCCCAGCATTTT.

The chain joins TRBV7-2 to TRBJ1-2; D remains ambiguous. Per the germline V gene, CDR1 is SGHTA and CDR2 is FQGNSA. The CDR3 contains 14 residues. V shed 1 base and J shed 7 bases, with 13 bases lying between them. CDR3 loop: CASSLGVRGSGYTF. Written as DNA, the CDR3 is TGTGCCAGCAGCTTAGGAGTCCGGGGAAGTGGCTACACCTTC.

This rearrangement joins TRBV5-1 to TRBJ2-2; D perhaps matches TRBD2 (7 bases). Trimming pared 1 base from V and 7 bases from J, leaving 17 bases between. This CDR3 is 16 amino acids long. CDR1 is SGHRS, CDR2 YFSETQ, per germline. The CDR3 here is CASSLSGGPRHGELFF. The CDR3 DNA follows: TGCGCCAGCAGCTTGTCGGGGGGCCCTCGACACGGGGAGCTGTTTTTT.

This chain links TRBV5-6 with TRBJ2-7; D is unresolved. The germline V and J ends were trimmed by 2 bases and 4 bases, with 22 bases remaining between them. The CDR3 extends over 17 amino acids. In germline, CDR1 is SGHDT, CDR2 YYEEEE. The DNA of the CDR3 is TGTGCCAGCAGCTTTTTTGAGACCTCCACTACTGTTTACGAGCAGTACTTC. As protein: CASSFFETSTTVYEQYF.

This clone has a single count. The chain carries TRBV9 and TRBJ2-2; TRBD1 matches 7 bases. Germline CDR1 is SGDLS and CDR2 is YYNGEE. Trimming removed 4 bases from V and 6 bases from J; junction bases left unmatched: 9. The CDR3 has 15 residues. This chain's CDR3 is CASSFGQAGAGELFF. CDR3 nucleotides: TGTGCCAGCAGCTTCGGACAGGCTGGCGCCGGGGAGCTGTTTTTT.

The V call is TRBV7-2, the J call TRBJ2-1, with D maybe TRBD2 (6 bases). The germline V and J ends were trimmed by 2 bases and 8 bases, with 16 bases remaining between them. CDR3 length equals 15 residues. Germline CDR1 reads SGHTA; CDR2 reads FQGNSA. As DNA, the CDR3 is TGTGCCAGCAGCTTACAAGGGAGTCCGGGAGATGAGCAGTTCTTC. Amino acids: CASSLQGSPGDEQFF.

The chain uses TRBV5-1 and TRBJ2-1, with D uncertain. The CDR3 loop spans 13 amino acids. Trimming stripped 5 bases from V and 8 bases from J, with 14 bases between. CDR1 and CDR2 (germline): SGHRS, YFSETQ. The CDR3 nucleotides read TGCGCCAGCAGATCCGAGGTCCGGGATGAGCAGTTCTTC. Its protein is CASRSEVRDEQFF.

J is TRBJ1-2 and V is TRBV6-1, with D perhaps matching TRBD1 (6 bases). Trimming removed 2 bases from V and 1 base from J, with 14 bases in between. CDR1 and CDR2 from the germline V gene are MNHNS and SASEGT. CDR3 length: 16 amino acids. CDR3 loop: CASSEIGGQNNYGYTF. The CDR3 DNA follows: TGTGCCAGCAGTGAAATTGGCGGACAGAATAACTATGGCTACACCTTC.

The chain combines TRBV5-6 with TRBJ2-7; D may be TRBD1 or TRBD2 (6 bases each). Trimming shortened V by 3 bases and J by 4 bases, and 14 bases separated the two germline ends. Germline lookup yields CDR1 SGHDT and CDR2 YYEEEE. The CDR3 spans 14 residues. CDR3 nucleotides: TGTGCCAGCAGCTCGGCGGGACACCTTTACGAGCAGTACTTC. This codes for CASSSAGHLYEQYF.

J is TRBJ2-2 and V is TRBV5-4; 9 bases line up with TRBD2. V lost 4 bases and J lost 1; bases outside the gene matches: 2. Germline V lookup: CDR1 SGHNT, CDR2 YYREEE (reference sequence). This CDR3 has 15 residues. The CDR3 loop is CASSGAGGNTGELFF. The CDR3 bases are TGTGCCAGCAGCGGAGCGGGGGGGAACACCGGGGAGCTGTTTTTT.

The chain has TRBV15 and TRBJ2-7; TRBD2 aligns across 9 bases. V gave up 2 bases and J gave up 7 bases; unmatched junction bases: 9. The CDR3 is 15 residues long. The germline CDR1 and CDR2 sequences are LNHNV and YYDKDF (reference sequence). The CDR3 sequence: CATSRFAGGQREQYF. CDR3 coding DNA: TGTGCCACCAGCAGATTCGCGGGGGGGCAGCGGGAGCAGTACTTC.